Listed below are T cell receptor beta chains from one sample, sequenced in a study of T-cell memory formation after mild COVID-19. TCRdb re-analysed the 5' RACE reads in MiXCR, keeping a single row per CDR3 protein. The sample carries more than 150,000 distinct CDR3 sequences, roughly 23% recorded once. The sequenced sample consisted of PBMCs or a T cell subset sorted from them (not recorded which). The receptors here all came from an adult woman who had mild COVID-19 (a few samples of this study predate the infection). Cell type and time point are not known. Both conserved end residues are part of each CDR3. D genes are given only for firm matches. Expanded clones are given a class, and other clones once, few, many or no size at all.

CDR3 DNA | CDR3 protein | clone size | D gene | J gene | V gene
TGCGCCAGCAGCCAAGATCGGGACAGAATCTACGAGCAGTACTTC | CASSQDRDRIYEQYF | NA | TRBD1 | TRBJ2-7 | TRBV4-3
TGTGCCACCAGCAGAGATTTTCCCGCGACAGGGGCGGATAGCTACACCTTC | CATSRDFPATGADSYTF | NA | TRBD1 | TRBJ1-2 | TRBV15
TGCGCCAGCAGCCAAGATCGGCATGAGCAGTTCTTC | CASSQDRHEQFF | NA | NA | TRBJ2-1 | TRBV4-1
TGCGCCAGCAGCCTTAATAGACAGACAGATACGCAGTATTTT | CASSLNRQTDTQYF | NA | NA | TRBJ2-3 | TRBV4-1
TGTGCCAGCACCCAACCTCCCAGTAGTGAAGCTTTCTTT | CASTQPPSSEAFF | many | NA | TRBJ1-1 | TRBV7-2
TGTGCCAGCAGCCCGGAGGGGAGCCAAGAGACCCAGTACTTC | CASSPEGSQETQYF | few | NA | TRBJ2-5 | TRBV5-8
TGTGCCATCAGTGAGTCGCAGGGGGCTTATTTGTATGGCTACACCTTC | CAISESQGAYLYGYTF | NA | TRBD1 | TRBJ1-2 | TRBV10-3
TGTGCCAGCAGTACACCGAACACCGGGGAGCTGTTTTTT | CASSTPNTGELFF | few | NA | TRBJ2-2 | TRBV6-1
TGTGCCAGCAGTTTATTACACGACAGGGAAAACTATGGCTACACCTTC | CASSLLHDRENYGYTF | once | TRBD1 | TRBJ1-2 | TRBV27
TGCAGTGCTAGAGATCACTGGGGGCATGATATTCAGTACTTC | CSARDHWGHDIQYF | few | NA | TRBJ2-4 | TRBV20-1
TGTGCCAGCAGCCCTCCTCTTTCACGGGGGATCGCTGGGGCCAACGTCCTGACTTTC | CASSPPLSRGIAGANVLTF | NA | NA | TRBJ2-6 | TRBV3-1
TGTGCCAGCAGCTTGTTGCAGGCCGTCTCCTACGAGCAGTACTTC | CASSLLQAVSYEQYF | few | NA | TRBJ2-7 | TRBV7-9
TGTGCCAGCACCTCCTTCGGGGGGCCGAACACCGGGGAGCTGTTTTTT | CASTSFGGPNTGELFF | few | NA | TRBJ2-2 | TRBV27
TGTGCCAGCAGCTTCAACCCTAGCACAGATACGCAGTATTTT | CASSFNPSTDTQYF | NA | NA | TRBJ2-3 | TRBV7-3
TGCGCCAGCACCGAATGGGAGGAGGACATTCAGTACTTC | CASTEWEEDIQYF | NA | NA | TRBJ2-4 | TRBV10-2
TGTGCCAGCAGCTTATTCCAGCGAAGGGGCAATCAGCCCCAGCATTTT | CASSLFQRRGNQPQHF | NA | NA | TRBJ1-5 | TRBV7-8
TGTGCCAGCAGTTACTCGGGTTATGGTGGCACTGAAGCTTTCTTT | CASSYSGYGGTEAFF | NA | NA | TRBJ1-1 | TRBV6-5
TGTGCCACCAGGGCGGGTTCCACAGATACGCAGTATTTT | CATRAGSTDTQYF | once | NA | TRBJ2-3 | TRBV12-3/TRBV12-4
TGTGCCAGCAGGATATCCGATCATAATTCACCCCTCCACTTT | CASRISDHNSPLHF | NA | NA | TRBJ1-6 | TRBV2
TGTGCCAGCAGTTGGAGACGGACCAACTATGGCTACACCTTC | CASSWRRTNYGYTF | NA | NA | TRBJ1-2 | TRBV12-3/TRBV12-4
TGTGCCAGCAGGTTGATTGGTCTAGGGACTTTACCATGGGGATCGAACACCGGGGAGCTGTTTTTT | CASRLIGLGTLPWGSNTGELFF | NA | NA | TRBJ2-2 | TRBV12-3/TRBV12-4
TGTGCCAGCAAGGTTGGCGGGGTGGGCTCCTACGAGCAGTACTTC | CASKVGGVGSYEQYF | few | NA | TRBJ2-7 | TRBV6-4
TGTGCCAGCAGCTTCCGGGACGGGGTCCCGGTGACTGAAGCTTTCTTT | CASSFRDGVPVTEAFF | NA | NA | TRBJ1-1 | TRBV5-5
TGTGCCAGTAGTATAACTAGCGGGAGGGCCTACAATGAGCAGTTCTTC | CASSITSGRAYNEQFF | NA | TRBD2 | TRBJ2-1 | TRBV19
TGCGCCAGCTTCAATCCCGGGACTAGCTACGAGCAGTACTTC | CASFNPGTSYEQYF | few | TRBD2 | TRBJ2-7 | TRBV5-1
TGTGCCACCAGTGATCGCCGAGGGGGTCAAGTCGACAATGAGCAGTTCTTC | CATSDRRGGQVDNEQFF | few | NA | TRBJ2-1 | TRBV24-1
TGTGCCAGCAGCAACATTTTAGCTGCCGAGCAGTACTTC | CASSNILAAEQYF | few | NA | TRBJ2-7 | TRBV11-2
TGTGCCAGCAGTTATCCCCCCCCGACGAACACTGAAGCTTTCTTT | CASSYPPPTNTEAFF | few | NA | TRBJ1-1 | TRBV6-5
TGTGCCAGTTGGGTCGGCGGCGGCTATGGCTACACCTTC | CASWVGGGYGYTF | NA | NA | TRBJ1-2 | TRBV7-9
TGTGCCAGCAGCGCCGCGGGACAGGCAAGAGACAACACTGAAGCTTTCTTT | CASSAAGQARDNTEAFF | NA | TRBD1 | TRBJ1-1 | TRBV7-9
TGTGCCAGCAGCTTAGCGACAGCTTCCTACGAGCAGTACTTC | CASSLATASYEQYF | many | NA | TRBJ2-7 | TRBV7-9
TGTGCCAGCAGTTTATCGTCCCTAGCGGGTTACAATGAGCAGTTCTTC | CASSLSSLAGYNEQFF | NA | TRBD2 | TRBJ2-1 | TRBV27
TGTGCCACCAGCTCCCAGGGGACAGGGGGCGAGCAGTACTTC | CATSSQGTGGEQYF | few | TRBD1 | TRBJ2-7 | TRBV15
TGTGCCAGCAGCCAATTCGGGAACAATGAGCAGTTCTTC | CASSQFGNNEQFF | NA | NA | TRBJ2-1 | TRBV3-1
TGCAGCGTGCCCGTCTCCGGGAGCTCCGCAGATACGCAGTATTTT | CSVPVSGSSADTQYF | NA | NA | TRBJ2-3 | TRBV29-1
TGCAGCGTCGACGTAGGGACAGCAAACTATGGCTACACCTTC | CSVDVGTANYGYTF | NA | TRBD1 | TRBJ1-2 | TRBV29-1
TGCGCCAGCAGCCCGAGCCCGGGACAGGAAAGATCTGGCTACACCTTC | CASSPSPGQERSGYTF | few | TRBD1 | TRBJ1-2 | TRBV4-1
TGCGCCAGCACTATGGGTGGTCAGACTGAAGCTTTCTTT | CASTMGGQTEAFF | NA | NA | TRBJ1-1 | TRBV5-1
TGTGCCAGCAGGCCTCTAGCGGGAGGCTACAATGAGCAGTTCTTC | CASRPLAGGYNEQFF | NA | TRBD2 | TRBJ2-1 | TRBV7-2
TGCGCCAGCAGCCAAGATCTAGGCAGCGAGGACACTGAAGCTTTCTTT | CASSQDLGSEDTEAFF | NA | NA | TRBJ1-1 | TRBV4-1
TGTGCCAGCAGTGCGTTTAGCGGGACACTGACTAGCGGGAGGGCCTTCGATACGCAGTATTTT | CASSAFSGTLTSGRAFDTQYF | NA | TRBD2 | TRBJ2-3 | TRBV2
TGTGCCAGCACCCTCGGGACTAGCGGCGAGCAGTACTTC | CASTLGTSGEQYF | NA | TRBD2 | TRBJ2-7 | TRBV7-2
TGCGCCAGCAGCTTGTATCCGGCAGCCTACGAGCAGTACTTC | CASSLYPAAYEQYF | few | NA | TRBJ2-7 | TRBV5-1
TGTGCCAGCAGTCGTTCGGGACAGAGGTACCAAAATGGCTACACCTTC | CASSRSGQRYQNGYTF | few | TRBD1 | TRBJ1-2 | TRBV12-3/TRBV12-4
TGTGCCACCAGCAGCATTACGGGGTACACCAATGAGCAGTTCTTC | CATSSITGYTNEQFF | NA | NA | TRBJ2-1 | TRBV15
TGTGCCAGCAGTTCGGACAATGTTCAATCCTACGAGCAGTACTTC | CASSSDNVQSYEQYF | NA | NA | TRBJ2-7 | TRBV12-3/TRBV12-4
TGTGCCAGCAGCTTATCGAGCGGGGGGGAACTCTCTGGGGCCAACGTCCTGACTTTC | CASSLSSGGELSGANVLTF | NA | TRBD2 | TRBJ2-6 | TRBV7-3
TGCGCCAGCAGCCAAAGCTCGACAAGTAACTATGGCTACACCTTC | CASSQSSTSNYGYTF | many | NA | TRBJ1-2 | TRBV4-3
TGTGCCAGCAGCCAGTCCCTCGGGACTAGCTACGAGCAGTACTTC | CASSQSLGTSYEQYF | NA | TRBD2 | TRBJ2-7 | TRBV4-2
TGTGCCAGCTCACCGCCCGGGACAGACACCATATATTTT | CASSPPGTDTIYF | NA | TRBD1 | TRBJ1-3 | TRBV18